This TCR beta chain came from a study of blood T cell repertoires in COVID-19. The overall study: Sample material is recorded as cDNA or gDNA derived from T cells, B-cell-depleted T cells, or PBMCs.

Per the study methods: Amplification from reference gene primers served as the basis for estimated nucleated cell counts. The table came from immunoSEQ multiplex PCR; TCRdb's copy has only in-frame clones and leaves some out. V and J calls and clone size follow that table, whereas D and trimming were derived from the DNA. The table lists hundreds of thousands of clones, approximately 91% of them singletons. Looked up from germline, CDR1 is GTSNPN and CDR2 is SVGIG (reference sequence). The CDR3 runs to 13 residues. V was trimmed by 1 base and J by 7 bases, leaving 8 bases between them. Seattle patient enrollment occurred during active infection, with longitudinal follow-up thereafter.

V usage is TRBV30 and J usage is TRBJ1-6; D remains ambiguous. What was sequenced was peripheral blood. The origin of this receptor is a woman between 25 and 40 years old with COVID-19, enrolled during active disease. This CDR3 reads CAWSARENSPLHF. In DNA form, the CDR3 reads TGTGCCTGGAGTGCCCGGGAAAATTCACCCCTCCACTTT.